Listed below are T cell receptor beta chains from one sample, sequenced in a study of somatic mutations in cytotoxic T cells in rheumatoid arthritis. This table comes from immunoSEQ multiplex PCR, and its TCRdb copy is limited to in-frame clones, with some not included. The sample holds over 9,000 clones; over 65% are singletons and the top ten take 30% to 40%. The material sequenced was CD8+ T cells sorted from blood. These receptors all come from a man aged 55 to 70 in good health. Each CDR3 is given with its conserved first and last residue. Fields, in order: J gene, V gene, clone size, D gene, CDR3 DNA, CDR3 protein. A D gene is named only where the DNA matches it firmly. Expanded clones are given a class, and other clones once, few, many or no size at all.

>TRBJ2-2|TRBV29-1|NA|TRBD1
TGCAGCGTTGAAGAGGAGACAGGGGGCGACACCGGGGAGCTGTTTTTT
CSVEEETGGDTGELFF
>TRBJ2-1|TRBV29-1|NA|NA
TGCAGCGTCGAGGGGGGGAGATCCTACAATGAGCAGTTCTTC
CSVEGGRSYNEQFF
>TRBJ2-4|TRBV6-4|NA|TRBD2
TGTGCCAGCAGTAGTACTAGCGGGACGGACATTCAGTACTTC
CASSSTSGTDIQYF
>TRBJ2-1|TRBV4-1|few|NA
TGCGCCAGCAGCTCCGGGGGAACCTACAATGAGCAGTTCTTC
CASSSGGTYNEQFF
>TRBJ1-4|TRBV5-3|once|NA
TGTGCCAGAAGCTTTTGCCAGGGATGGGAAAAACTGTTTTTT
CARSFCQGWEKLFF
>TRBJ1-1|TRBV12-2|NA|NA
TGTGCAAGTCGCTCCTCGGACCAGAAGAACACTGAAGCTTTCTTT
CASRSSDQKNTEAFF
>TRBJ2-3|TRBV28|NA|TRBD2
TGTGCCAGCAGTTTGTTTTTAGCGGGAGTTCCAGATACGCAGTATTTT
CASSLFLAGVPDTQYF
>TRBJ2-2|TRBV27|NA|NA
TGTGCCAGCAGTTTGTTCCAGGGAACCCCCGGGGAGCTGTTTTTT
CASSLFQGTPGELFF
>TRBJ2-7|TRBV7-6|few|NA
TGTGCCAGCAGCTCTCTACCGGAGGAAGGCGAGCAGTACTTC
CASSSLPEEGEQYF
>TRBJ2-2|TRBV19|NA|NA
TGTGCCAGTAGTATAAAAAACACCGGGGAGCTGTTTTTT
CASSIKNTGELFF
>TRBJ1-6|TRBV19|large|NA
TGTGCCAGTAATCAGTGGACAGACAATAATTCACCCCTCCACTTT
CASNQWTDNNSPLHF
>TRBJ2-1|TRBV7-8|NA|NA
TGTGCCAGCAGCTTTGGATACAATGAGCAGTTCTTC
CASSFGYNEQFF
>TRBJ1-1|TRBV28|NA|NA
TGTGCCAGCCGAGGGCTAAGGGTTGGGAACACTGAAGCTTTCTTT
CASRGLRVGNTEAFF
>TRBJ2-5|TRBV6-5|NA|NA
TGTGCCAGCAAACGAAGTGGCATCTTAGAGACCCAGTACTTC
CASKRSGILETQYF
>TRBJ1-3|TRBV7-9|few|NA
TGTGCCAGCAGCTTAGCGGGCGGGGCCGCTGGAAACACCATATATTTT
CASSLAGGAAGNTIYF
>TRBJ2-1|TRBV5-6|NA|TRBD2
TGTGCCAGCAGCTTTCTCACTAGCGGTGAGCAGTTCTTC
CASSFLTSGEQFF
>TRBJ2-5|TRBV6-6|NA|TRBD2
TGTGCCAGCAGTTCCTGGACTAGCGGTAGAGCCCAGTACTTC
CASSSWTSGRAQYF
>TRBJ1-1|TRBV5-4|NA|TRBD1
TGTGCCAGCAGCTTGATGGGACAGGGGGCTGAAGCTTTCTTT
CASSLMGQGAEAFF
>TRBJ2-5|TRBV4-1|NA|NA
TGCGCCAGCAGCCGAGTCCAAGGGGTACAAGAGACCCAGTACTTC
CASSRVQGVQETQYF
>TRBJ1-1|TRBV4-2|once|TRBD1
TGTGCCAGCAGCCAAGATCTGGCAGGGGGGACTGAAGCTTTCTTT
CASSQDLAGGTEAFF
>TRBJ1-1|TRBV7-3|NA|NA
TGTGCCAGCAGCCCATCCCCCACAGGGCTAGCTCGCCGGGGTTTCTTT
CASSPSPTGLARRGFF
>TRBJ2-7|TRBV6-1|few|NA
TGTGCCAGCGGCTGGGGCTACGAGCAGTACTTC
CASGWGYEQYF
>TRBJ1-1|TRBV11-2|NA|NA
TGTGCCAGCAGCCCAAACAGGAACACTGAAGCTTTCTTT
CASSPNRNTEAFF
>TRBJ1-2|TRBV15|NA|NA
TGTGCCACCAGCAGAGACAGGGAGGGGTATGGCTACACCTTC
CATSRDREGYGYTF
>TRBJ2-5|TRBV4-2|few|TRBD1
TGTGCCAGCAGCCCTGGGGGACAGGGGGCAGGGGAGACCCAGTACTTC
CASSPGGQGAGETQYF
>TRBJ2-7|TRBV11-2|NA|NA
TGTGCCAGCAGCTCCTACCAGGGGTTCGGGGACGAGCAGTACTTC
CASSSYQGFGDEQYF
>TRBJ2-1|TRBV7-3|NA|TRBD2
TGTGCCAGCAGCCGGGGACTAGCGGGGGGGAATGAGCAGTTCTTC
CASSRGLAGGNEQFF
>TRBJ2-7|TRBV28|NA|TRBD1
TGTGCCAGCGGACAGGGGTTGGGTGAGCAGTACTTC
CASGQGLGEQYF
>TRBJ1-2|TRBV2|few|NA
TGTGCCAGCCGCGGGGCAGAGTACTATGGCTACACCTTC
CASRGAEYYGYTF
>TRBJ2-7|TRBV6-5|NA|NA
TGTGCCAGCAGTTATTCGACAGCGGGCTACGAGCAGTACTTC
CASSYSTAGYEQYF
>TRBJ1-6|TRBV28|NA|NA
TGTGCCAGCAGTTCAGCCCGGGACTCCTATAATTCACCCCTCCACTTT
CASSSARDSYNSPLHF
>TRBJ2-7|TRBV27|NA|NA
TGTGCCAGCAGTTTAGGGGGCGCCGAGCAGTACTTC
CASSLGGAEQYF
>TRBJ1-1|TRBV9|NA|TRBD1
TGTGCCAGCAGCGTAATCGGACAGGCCACTGAAGCTTTCTTT
CASSVIGQATEAFF
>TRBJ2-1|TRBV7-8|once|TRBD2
TGTGCCAGCAGGCGGGCGGGAGGGCCTTACAATGAGCAGTTCTTC
CASRRAGGPYNEQFF
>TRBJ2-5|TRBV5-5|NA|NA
TGTGCCAGCAGCTTGAGATTTAGGGAGACCCAGTACTTC
CASSLRFRETQYF
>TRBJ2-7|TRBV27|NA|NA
TGTGCCAGCAGTTTAAGCTCCTACGAGCAGTACTTC
CASSLSSYEQYF
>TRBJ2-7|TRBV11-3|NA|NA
TGTGCCAGCAGCTATTGGGGAAACGAGCAGTACTTC
CASSYWGNEQYF
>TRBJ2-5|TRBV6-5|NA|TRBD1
TGTGCCAGCAGTTACTCGACAGGGGGAGAGACCCAGTACTTC
CASSYSTGGETQYF
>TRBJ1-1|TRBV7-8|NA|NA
TGTGCCAGCAGCTTACCAGAGACAGGCCCTGGCACTGAAGCTTTCTTT
CASSLPETGPGTEAFF
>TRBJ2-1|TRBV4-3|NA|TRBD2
TGCGCCAGCAGCGCAGATCGGGCGGGAGCATATGAGCAGTTCTTC
CASSADRAGAYEQFF
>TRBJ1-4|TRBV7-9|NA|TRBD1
TGTGCCAGCAGCTTAGTCGGACAGGGGGCTGAAAAACTGTTTTTT
CASSLVGQGAEKLFF
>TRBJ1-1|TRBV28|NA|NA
TGTGCCAGCAGTTTACAGGCCACTGAAGCTTTCTTT
CASSLQATEAFF
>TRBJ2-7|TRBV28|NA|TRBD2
TGTGCCAGCAGTAACCCGGGACTAGCGGGAGGGTCCTACGAGCAGTACTTC
CASSNPGLAGGSYEQYF
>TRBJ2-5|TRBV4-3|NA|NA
TGCGCCAGCAGCCAAGATGGGCAGGGGAGCCAAGAGACCCAGTACTTC
CASSQDGQGSQETQYF
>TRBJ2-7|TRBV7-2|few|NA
TGTGCCAGCAGCTTAGCGCGGGACTACGAGCAGTACTTC
CASSLARDYEQYF
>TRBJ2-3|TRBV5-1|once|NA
TGCGCCAGCAGTTCCATGGACGGAGATACGCAGTATTTT
CASSSMDGDTQYF
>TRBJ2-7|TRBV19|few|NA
TGTGCCAGTAGTATCGGGAGCGGATACGAGCAGTACTTC
CASSIGSGYEQYF
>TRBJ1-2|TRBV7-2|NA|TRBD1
TGTGCCAGCAGCTTAAGGGTGACAGGGAATGGCTACACCTTC
CASSLRVTGNGYTF